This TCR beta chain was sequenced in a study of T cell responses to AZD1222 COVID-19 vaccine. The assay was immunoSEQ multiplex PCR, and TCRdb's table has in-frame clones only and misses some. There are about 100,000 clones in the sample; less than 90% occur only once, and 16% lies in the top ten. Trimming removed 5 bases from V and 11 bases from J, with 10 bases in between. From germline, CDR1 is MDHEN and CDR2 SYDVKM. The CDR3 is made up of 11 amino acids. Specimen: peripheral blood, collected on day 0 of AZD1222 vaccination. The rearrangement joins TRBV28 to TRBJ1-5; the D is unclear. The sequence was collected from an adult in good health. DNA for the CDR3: TGTGCCAGCAGTCCCCCCTCCGCCCAGCATTTT. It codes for CASSPPSAQHF.